Shown below are 32 T cell receptor beta chains from a single sample sequenced in a study of shared clonotypes between healthy human individuals. Libraries were prepared by immunoSEQ multiplex PCR; TCRdb keeps only in-frame clonotypes and omits some of them. There are about 460,000 clones in the sample; approximately 77% occur only once, and about 12% lies in the top ten. Material: PBMCs. The receptor source for this set is a woman in her thirties or forties in good health. Some clones in this sample may be carry-over from other donors' samples.

The chain combines TRBV18 with TRBJ2-1, with D possibly called TRBD1 or TRBD2 (5 bases each). V gave up 6 bases and J gave up 2 bases, with 17 bases separating them. There are 16 residues in the CDR3. Germline CDR1 KGHSH, CDR2 LQKENI. The CDR3 DNA sequence: TGTGCCAGCTCGCCCTACCGGGACCAGGCCTACAATGAGCAGTTCTTC. Translating gives CASSPYRDQAYNEQFF.

The gene calls are TRBV6-1 and TRBJ2-7; 9 positions agree with TRBD1. Germline V lookup: CDR1 MNHNS, CDR2 SASEGT. Trimming at V came to 11 bases and at J to 0 bases, leaving 5 bases not matched to a gene. This CDR3 region has 13 residues. The CDR3 spells CAGGDRASYEQYF. For the CDR3, the DNA is TGTGCCGGAGGGGACAGGGCCTCCTACGAGCAGTACTTC.

A remark on this clone: Given a far larger clone just one base away, this is likely a sequencing read error. This chain uses TRBV29-1 with TRBJ1-2; D is perhaps TRBD1 (5 bases). The CDR3 is made up of 14 amino acids. V gave up 4 bases and J gave up 7 bases, with 19 bases separating them. The germline V gene encodes CDR1 SQVTM and CDR2 ANQGSEA. The CDR3 reads CSVGAGLTSGGYTF. In nucleotides, the CDR3 is TGCAGCGTTGGGGCAGGGCTCACTTCGGGTGGCTACACCTTC. The complete variable domain, with remaining parts taken from reference TRBV29-1 and TRBJ1-2, reads SAVISQKPSRDICQRGTSLTIQCQVDSQVTMMFWYRQQPGQSLTLIATANQGSEATYESGFVIDKFPISRPNLTFSTLTVSNMSPEDSSIYLCSVGAGLTSGGYTFGSGTRLTVV.

CDR3: CASSLDISGANVLTF. The DNA for the CDR3 is TGCGCCAGCAGCTTGGACATCTCTGGGGCCAACGTCCTGACTTTC. The V call is TRBV5-1, the J call TRBJ2-6, with no clear D. V was cut by 0 bases and J by 0 bases, with 4 bases left in between. This CDR3 is 15 amino acids long. Germline assignment: CDR1 SGHRS and CDR2 YFSETQ. Looking up the rest from reference TRBV5-1 and TRBJ2-6 gives the full variable domain: KAGVTQTPRYLIKTRGQQVTLSCSPISGHRSVSWYQQTPGQGLQFLFEYFSETQRNKGNFPGRFSGRQFSNSRSEMNVSTLELGDSALYLCASSLDISGANVLTFGAGSRLTVL.

The J gene is TRBJ2-7, the V gene TRBV6-6; D is perhaps TRBD2 (5 bases). The CDR3 covers 14 residues. Deletions cut 6 bases from V and 0 bases from J, with 12 bases between. In germline, CDR1 is MNHNY, CDR2 SVGAGI (reference sequence). CDR3 sequence reads: CASRNDYYSYEQYF. The CDR3 nucleotides read TGTGCCAGCAGAAACGACTACTACTCCTACGAGCAGTACTTC.

For this clone: A far larger clone is just one base off, so this is likely a read error. The sample has other DNA sequences that encode this CDR3 too. The chain uses TRBV4-3 and TRBJ1-1; D is undetermined. V dropped 1 base and J dropped 8 bases, with 14 bases sitting between them. This CDR3 is built from 14 residues. CDR1 and CDR2 (germline): LGHNA, YSLEER. DNA for the CDR3: TGCGCCAGCAGCCAAGCTTCCGAGAGAAAAGAAGCTTTCTTT. Protein product: CASSQASERKEAFF.

The V gene is TRBV28, the J gene TRBJ1-4; D uncertain. The CDR3 runs 17 residues. Trimming stripped 1 base from V and 0 bases from J, with 12 bases between. CDR1 is MDHEN, CDR2 SYDVKM, per germline. Here the CDR3 reads CASSLSSGSPTNEKLFF. The CDR3 DNA is TGTGCCAGCAGTTTATCCTCAGGCAGCCCAACTAATGAAAAACTGTTTTTT.

This clone was recorded at least ten times. At the DNA level, this CDR3 is encoded by other sequences in the same sample as well. J is TRBJ1-1 and V is TRBV5-6, with a weak D call TRBD1 (5 bases). CDR3 length: 15 amino acids. CDR1 is SGHDT, CDR2 YYEEEE, per germline. V lost 4 bases and J 5 bases, leaving 18 bases between the germline ends. CDR3 in amino acids: CASSPIGGEGTEAFF. The CDR3, as DNA: TGTGCCAGCAGCCCCATCGGGGGGGAGGGAACTGAAGCTTTCTTT. Together with reference TRBV5-6 and TRBJ1-1, the CDR3 gives the full variable domain: DAGVTQSPTHLIKTRGQQVTLRCSPKSGHDTVSWYQQALGQGPQFIFQYYEEEERQRGNFPDRFSGHQFPNYSSELNVNALLLGDSALYLCASSPIGGEGTEAFFGQGTRLTVV.

This clone was seen more than once but under ten times. The chain joins TRBV5-1 to TRBJ1-1; D not resolved. V shed 3 bases and J shed 0 bases, with 9 bases lying between them. The CDR3 loop spans 14 amino acids. CDR1 is SGHRS and CDR2 is YFSETQ in the germline V gene. In DNA form, the CDR3 reads TGCGCCAGCAGCTCTAGCTCAGTGAACACTGAAGCTTTCTTT. This encodes CASSSSSVNTEAFF.

The gene calls are TRBV28 and TRBJ2-1, with D tentatively TRBD1 or TRBD2 (5 bases each). Trimming took 6 bases from V and 4 from J, leaving 16 bases between them. The CDR3 covers 15 residues. The germline gives CDR1 MDHEN, CDR2 SYDVKM. In DNA form, the CDR3 reads TGTGCCAGCAGACCACCGGGACGGGGTTACAATGAGCAGTTCTTC. Amino acids: CASRPPGRGYNEQFF.

V usage is TRBV30 and J usage is TRBJ1-2; D uncertain. The CDR3 extends over 12 amino acids. Germline CDR1 reads GTSNPN; CDR2 reads SVGIG (reference sequence). Trimming stripped 1 base from V and 2 bases from J, with 5 bases between. CDR3 DNA sequence: TGTGCCTGGAGTGGACTAAACTATGGCTACACCTTC. This codes for CAWSGLNYGYTF.

CDR3 nucleotide sequence: TGCGCCAGCAGCCATGAAGGACTAGCGGGATCCTACGAGCAGTACTTC. Translating gives CASSHEGLAGSYEQYF. The chain links TRBV4-1 to TRBJ2-7; TRBD2 matches at 12 bases. V lost 3 bases, J lost 1 base, and 4 bases stayed unmatched. The CDR3 runs 16 residues. Germline loops: CDR1 MGHRA, CDR2 YSYEKL.

In this sample, this clone turned up once. A much more abundant neighbour one base away suggests this may be a read error. The V and J genes are TRBV28 and TRBJ2-1; tentatively, D is TRBD2 (5 bases). Germline assignment: CDR1 MDHEN and CDR2 SYDVKM. There are 16 residues in the CDR3. The CDR3, as DNA: TGTGCCGGCAGTTTGCGGGCCGACAATTGGGGCAATGAGCAGTTCTTC. Translating it yields CAGSLRADNWGNEQFF. Full variable domain (missing parts from reference TRBV28 and TRBJ2-1): DVKVTQSSRYLVKRTGEKVFLECVQDMDHENMFWYRQDPGLGLRLIYFSYDVKMKEKGDIPEGYSVSREKKERFSLILESASTNQTSMYLCAGSLRADNWGNEQFFGPGTRLTVL.

This clone occurred a few times. The rearrangement joins TRBV28 to TRBJ1-2; D gene uncertain. V lost 6 bases, J lost 0 bases, and 11 bases lay in between. Germline CDR1 reads MDHEN; CDR2 reads SYDVKM. CDR3 length: 14 amino acids. In nucleotides, the CDR3 is TGTGCCAGCAGCCTGATAGGCGCTAACTATGGCTACACCTTC. As protein: CASSLIGANYGYTF.

This clone has more than one count but fewer than ten. The V call is TRBV30, the J call TRBJ1-1; D perhaps matches TRBD1 (6 bases). V dropped 2 bases and J dropped 8 bases, with 15 bases sitting between them. In germline, CDR1 is GTSNPN, CDR2 SVGIG (reference sequence). The length of the CDR3 is 13 residues. Written as DNA, the CDR3 is TGTGCCTGGAGTCCACTGGCGGACAGAGAAGCTTTCTTT. As protein: CAWSPLADREAFF.

J is TRBJ2-5 and V is TRBV10-3; a possible D gene is TRBD2 (6 bases). Germline loops: CDR1 ENHRY, CDR2 SYGVKD. The CDR3 is made up of 14 amino acids. V was pared by 10 bases and J by 0 bases, with 15 bases between. In DNA, the CDR3 is TGTGCCACCAGCGGTAGCGGCAACCAAGAGACCCAGTACTTC. Amino acids: CATSGSGNQETQYF.

This clone appeared a few times. The chain uses TRBV2 and TRBJ2-7; D possibly corresponds to TRBD2 (7 bases). The CDR3 spans 17 residues. Germline assignment: CDR1 SNHLY and CDR2 FYNNEI. V was clipped by 6 bases and J by 6 bases, with 27 bases between them. The CDR3 coding sequence is TGTGCCAGCAGGGGCCGTGGGGGGGCGACTAGTTGGCGCGAGCAGTACTTC. It is translated as CASRGRGGATSWREQYF.

The rearrangement links TRBV7-2 to TRBJ2-7, with 11 bases matching TRBD2. V shed 5 bases and J 5 bases; nucleotides not matched to a gene: 14. Per the germline V gene, CDR1 is SGHTA and CDR2 is FQGNSA. The CDR3 covers 17 residues. The DNA for the CDR3 is TGTGCCAGCAGCACCCGGCCCTCTAGCGGGAGGCAGCACGAGCAGTACTTC. This translates into CASSTRPSSGRQHEQYF.

This sequence joins TRBV7-9 and TRBJ1-1; D not resolved. Trimming shortened V by 5 bases and J by 1 base, and 14 bases separated the two germline ends. Germline V gene lookup returns CDR1 SEHNR and CDR2 FQNEAQ (reference sequence). The CDR3 totals 15 residues. The CDR3 DNA follows: TGTGCCAGCAGCCTCCTAGGAGGCGGGAACACTGAAGCTTTCTTT. Amino acids: CASSLLGGGNTEAFF.

This clone was detected only once. The chain employs TRBV9 and TRBJ2-1; 10 bases match TRBD2. Germline trimming cut 2 bases from V and 3 bases from J; bases unmatched to any gene: 5. Germline CDR1 SGDLS, CDR2 YYNGEE. CDR3 length equals 16 residues. In DNA, the CDR3 is TGTGCCAGCAGCGTGTCCGGGACTAGCGACTACAATGAGCAGTTCTTC. Residues: CASSVSGTSDYNEQFF.

For this clone: The same CDR3 also results from other DNA sequences found in this sample. V gene TRBV11-2 combines with J gene TRBJ1-2, with no clear D. This CDR3 has 13 amino acids. Germline CDR1 is SGHAT and CDR2 is FQNNGV. V shed 0 bases and J shed 5 bases, with 7 bases lying between them. The chain's CDR3 is CASSLDGDYGYTF. CDR3 coding DNA: TGTGCCAGCAGCTTAGACGGAGATTATGGCTACACCTTC.

The chain couples TRBV5-4 to TRBJ2-3; D tentatively reads TRBD1 or TRBD2 (5 bases each). This CDR3 comprises 14 residues. The germline V and J ends were trimmed by 0 bases and 6 bases, with 11 bases remaining between them. In germline, CDR1 is SGHNT, CDR2 YYREEE (reference sequence). In DNA form, the CDR3 reads TGTGCCAGCAGCTTGGAGTTTGGGGGTGATACGCAGTATTTT. Its translation: CASSLEFGGDTQYF.

The CDR3 region has the DNA TGTGCCAGCAGCACCCCCAAGGGGCGTTACGAGCAGTACTTC. As protein: CASSTPKGRYEQYF. The chain has TRBV28 and TRBJ2-7; D might be TRBD1 (5 bases). From germline, CDR1 is MDHEN and CDR2 SYDVKM. CDR3 length equals 14 residues. The germline V and J ends were trimmed by 6 bases and 4 bases, with 16 bases remaining between them.

The chain uses TRBV28 and TRBJ2-7, with a weak D call TRBD2 (7 bases). V lost 5 bases to trimming and J lost 0 bases, with 17 bases between them. Per germline, CDR1 MDHEN and CDR2 SYDVKM. CDR3 length equals 16 residues. The chain's CDR3 is CASSTPGGKSSYEQYF. CDR3 DNA: TGTGCCAGCAGTACCCCGGGGGGCAAGAGCTCCTACGAGCAGTACTTC.

The chain joins TRBV28 to TRBJ1-5; D ambiguous. The CDR3 has 12 residues. Trimming cost V 6 bases and J 6 bases, with 9 bases left between them. Germline values: CDR1 MDHEN, CDR2 SYDVKM. For the CDR3, the DNA is TGTGCCAGCAGCATTGCTGGTCAGCCCCAGCATTTT. This sequence encodes CASSIAGQPQHF.

The chain links TRBV6-5 to TRBJ2-7; D is ambiguous. CDR1 and CDR2 from the germline V gene are MNHEY and SVGAGI. Trimming took off 4 bases at V and 0 bases at J, with 10 bases between the two ends. The CDR3 covers 14 residues. CDR3 in DNA: TGTGCCAGCAGTTCGTTCAGGACCTCCTACGAGCAGTACTTC. As protein: CASSSFRTSYEQYF.

The rearrangement uses TRBV6-1 and TRBJ2-3; TRBD2 aligns across 11 bases. The CDR3 is 15 residues long. Trimming at V came to 10 bases and at J to 7 bases, leaving 13 bases not matched to a gene. CDR1 and CDR2 (germline): MNHNS, SASEGT. The CDR3, as DNA: TGTGCCACCTCGGCGACTAGCGGGAATGGAAATACGCAGTATTTT. Protein: CATSATSGNGNTQYF.

V and J are TRBV7-9 and TRBJ2-7; D not certain. Trimming left V 1 base short and J 6 bases short, with 7 bases between. CDR3 size: 12 residues. Germline CDR1 SEHNR, CDR2 FQNEAQ (reference sequence). The DNA for the CDR3 is TGTGCCAGCAGCTTAGACGGAGTCGAGCAGTACTTC. The encoded protein is CASSLDGVEQYF.

The chain has TRBV6-4 and TRBJ1-4; D is ambiguous. The CDR3 is 15 amino acids. Trimming shortened V by 8 bases and J by 6 bases, and 19 bases separated the two germline ends. Germline CDR1 and CDR2: MRHNA and SNTAGT. The CDR3: CASEARSRADEKLFF. DNA for the CDR3: TGTGCCAGCGAAGCCAGATCGAGGGCTGATGAAAAACTGTTTTTT.

The chain employs TRBV28 and TRBJ2-5; TRBD2 is a possible D gene (5 bases). The CDR3 loop spans 15 amino acids. Trimming cost V 4 bases and J 7 bases, with 19 bases left between them. CDR1 and CDR2 (germline): MDHEN, SYDVKM. CDR3: CASSYERGLSRTQYF. The DNA of the CDR3 is TGTGCCAGCAGTTACGAGAGAGGGCTAAGTCGGACCCAGTACTTC.

The chain carries TRBV2 and TRBJ2-7; TRBD2 aligns across 7 bases. Germline V gene sequence: CDR1 SNHLY, CDR2 FYNNEI. The CDR3 covers 15 residues. V was pared by 3 bases and J by 3 bases, with 8 bases of the junction left unmatched. The DNA of the CDR3 is TGTGCCAGCAGTGAGGGCCTAGCGGAGATCTACGAGCAGTACTTC. It yields the protein CASSEGLAEIYEQYF.

The V and J genes are TRBV7-4 and TRBJ2-7, with D perhaps matching TRBD2 (6 bases). The germline V gene has CDR1 SGHVT and CDR2 SQSDAQ. Trimming removed 9 bases at V and 1 base at J, with 16 bases between. The CDR3 is made up of 14 amino acids. CDR3 nucleotide sequence: TGTGCCAGAAACCCCCGGGACTTATCCTACGAGCAGTACTTC. Translating it yields CARNPRDLSYEQYF. The variable domain in full, completed from reference TRBV7-4 and TRBJ2-7, reads GAGVSQSPRYKVAKRGRDVALRCDSISGHVTLYWYRQTLGQGSEVLTYSQSDAQRDKSGRPSGRFSAERPERSVSTLKIQRTEQGDSAVYLCARNPRDLSYEQYFGPGTRLTVT.